This T cell receptor (beta chain) was sequenced for a study of cytomegalovirus exposure and HLA in healthy donors. Study information: According to later analysis, the same platform produced the 90 to 150 validation and about 700 first-cohort repertoires.

Study-wide findings and caveats: Listed as cytomegalovirus-associated were 164 TCR beta chains.

From germline, CDR1 is MNHEY and CDR2 SVGAGI. V was pared by 10 bases and J by 4 bases, with 11 bases between. The CDR3 length is 12 residues. Assay: immunoSEQ multiplex PCR; the TCRdb copy retains only in-frame clones and omits some. The sample shows some 330,000 clones, around 86% of them seen only once. This clone was counted a single time. Its antigen is still unknown. The specimen was PBMCs. The chain carries TRBV6-5 and TRBJ1-5; a possible D gene is TRBD1 (5 bases). The receptor's source is a woman younger than 30 in good health and CMV-seronegative. The CDR3 region is CAIQGRNQPQHF. CDR3 nucleotides: TGTGCCATCCAGGGAAGGAATCAGCCCCAGCATTTT.